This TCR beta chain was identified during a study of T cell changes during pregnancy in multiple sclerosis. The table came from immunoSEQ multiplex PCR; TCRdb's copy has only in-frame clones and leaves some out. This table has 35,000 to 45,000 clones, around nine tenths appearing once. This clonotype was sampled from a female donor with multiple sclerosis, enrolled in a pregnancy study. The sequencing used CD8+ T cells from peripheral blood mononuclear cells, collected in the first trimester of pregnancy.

This CDR3 is CASSLAYGGGTDTQYF. The CDR3, as DNA: TGTGCCAGCAGCTTAGCATACGGGGGTGGGACAGATACGCAGTATTTT. The chain uses TRBV7-8 and TRBJ2-3, with D possibly TRBD2 on 6 matching bases. The V gene lost 0 bases and the J gene lost 3 bases, with 13 bases spanning the gap. CDR1 is SGHVS and CDR2 is FQNEAQ in the germline V gene. This CDR3 has 16 residues.